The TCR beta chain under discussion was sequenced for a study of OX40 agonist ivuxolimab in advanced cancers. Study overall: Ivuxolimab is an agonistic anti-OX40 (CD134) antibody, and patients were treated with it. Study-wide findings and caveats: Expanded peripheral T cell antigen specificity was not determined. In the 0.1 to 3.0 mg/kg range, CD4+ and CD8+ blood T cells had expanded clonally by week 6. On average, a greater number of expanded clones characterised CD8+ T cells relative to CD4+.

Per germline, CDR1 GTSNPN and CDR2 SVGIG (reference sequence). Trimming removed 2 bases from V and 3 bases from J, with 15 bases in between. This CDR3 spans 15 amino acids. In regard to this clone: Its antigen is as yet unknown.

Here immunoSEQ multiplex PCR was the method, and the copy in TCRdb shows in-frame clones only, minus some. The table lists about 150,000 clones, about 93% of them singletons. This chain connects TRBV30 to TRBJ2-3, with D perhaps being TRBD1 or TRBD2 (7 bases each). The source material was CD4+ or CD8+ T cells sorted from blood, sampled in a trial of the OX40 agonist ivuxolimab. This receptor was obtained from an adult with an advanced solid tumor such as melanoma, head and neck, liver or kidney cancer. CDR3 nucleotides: TGTGCCTGGAGTCCCAGGGGGAGGGCGACAGATACGCAGTATTTT. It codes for CAWSPRGRATDTQYF.